A selection of T cell receptor beta chains follows, all from one sample in a study of regulatory T cells. The assay was immunoSEQ multiplex PCR, and TCRdb's table has in-frame clones only and misses some. This table holds tens of thousands of clones, 85% to 95% found once. The sequenced sample consisted of conventional CD4+ T cells sorted from blood. The receptors originated from a person aged 18 to 29 with CD3G deficiency. Each CDR3 is given with its conserved first and last residue. Each record gives: V gene, D gene, J gene, clone size, CDR3 protein, CDR3 DNA. A D gene is named only where the DNA matches it firmly. Some rows have no size entry. The others give once, few or many, or a class for an expanded clone.

>TRBV28|TRBD1|TRBJ1-5|NA
CASSPRTGYGQPQHF
TGTGCCAGCAGTCCCCGGACAGGGTACGGCCAGCCCCAGCATTTT
>TRBV7-8|NA|TRBJ2-1|NA
CASSLGDHPYNEQFF
TGTGCCAGCAGCTTAGGAGATCACCCCTACAATGAGCAGTTCTTC
>TRBV28|NA|TRBJ1-1|NA
CASSSGGSLAFF
TGTGCCAGCAGTTCCGGCGGCAGCCTAGCTTTCTTT
>TRBV28|TRBD1|TRBJ1-2|NA
CASRPRGTGGADGYTF
TGTGCCAGCAGACCTAGGGGGACAGGGGGCGCAGATGGCTACACCTTC
>TRBV4-2|TRBD2|TRBJ2-1|NA
CASSQGRGGGALDEQFF
TGTGCCAGCAGCCAAGGAAGGGGCGGGGGGGCTCTGGATGAGCAGTTCTTC
>TRBV18|NA|TRBJ2-1|NA
CASSPRAGIYNEQFF
TGTGCCAGCTCACCCAGGGCGGGGATCTACAATGAGCAGTTCTTC
>TRBV14|NA|TRBJ1-1|NA
CASSQRRQNTEAFF
TGTGCCAGCAGCCAGAGACGCCAGAACACTGAAGCTTTCTTT
>TRBV29-1|TRBD2|TRBJ2-2|NA
CSARPGLAGTGELFF
TGCAGCGCCCGGCCGGGACTAGCGGGGACCGGGGAGCTGTTTTTT
>TRBV5-8|NA|TRBJ1-2|once
CASSLSLLLFYGYTF
TGTGCCAGCAGCTTATCCCTCTTATTATTCTATGGCTACACCTTC
>TRBV10-1|TRBD1|TRBJ2-4|NA
CASNTYTGTVAKNIQYF
TGCGCCAGCAATACTTACACCGGGACAGTAGCCAAAAACATTCAGTACTTC
>TRBV7-9|NA|TRBJ2-7|NA
CASSSRGTILYEQYF
TGTGCCAGCAGCTCCAGGGGGACTATCCTCTACGAGCAGTACTTC
>TRBV6-1|NA|TRBJ1-1|NA
CASRTDRSGTAEAFF
TGTGCCAGCAGGACCGACAGATCCGGAACCGCTGAAGCTTTCTTT
>TRBV10-3|TRBD1|TRBJ2-7|NA
CAISRTGGKYEQYF
TGTGCCATCAGTCGGACAGGGGGCAAGTACGAGCAGTACTTC
>TRBV11-2|NA|TRBJ1-2|NA
CASSDQGRGYTF
TGTGCCAGCAGCGACCAGGGTAGGGGCTACACCTTC
>TRBV7-2|NA|TRBJ2-7|once
CASSSRGSSEQYF
TGTGCCAGCAGCTCTCGGGGGTCAAGCGAGCAGTACTTC
>TRBV14|NA|TRBJ2-2|NA
CASSQDRRGQAIGELFF
TGTGCCAGCAGCCAAGATCGGAGGGGCCAAGCGATCGGGGAGCTGTTTTTT
>TRBV5-4|NA|TRBJ1-2|NA
CASSRWDRRYGYTF
TGTGCCAGCAGCCGATGGGACCGAAGGTATGGCTACACCTTC
>TRBV6-1|TRBD1|TRBJ2-3|NA
CASSGTGTGISDTQYF
TGTGCCAGCAGTGGGACCGGGACAGGGATATCAGATACGCAGTATTTT
>TRBV5-4|NA|TRBJ2-7|NA
CASSLTGLGLYEQYF
TGTGCCAGCAGCTTGACGGGACTTGGCCTTTACGAGCAGTACTTC
>TRBV2|NA|TRBJ1-1|NA
CASSEENTEAFF
TGTGCCAGCAGTGAAGAGAACACTGAAGCTTTCTTT
>TRBV27|NA|TRBJ2-7|NA
CASSNRDGSYEQYF
TGTGCCAGCAGTAACCGGGACGGCTCCTACGAGCAGTACTTC
>TRBV28|TRBD1|TRBJ1-1|NA
CASSIRGRVEAFF
TGTGCCAGCAGTATCAGGGGGCGGGTTGAAGCTTTCTTT
>TRBV11-2|NA|TRBJ2-6|few
CASSSWSGGFTGANVLTF
TGTGCCAGCAGCTCTTGGTCCGGAGGCTTTACTGGGGCCAACGTCCTGACTTTC
>TRBV27|TRBD1|TRBJ1-1|NA
CASNRRTGDTEAFF
TGTGCCAGCAATCGAAGAACAGGGGACACTGAAGCTTTCTTT
>TRBV27|TRBD2|TRBJ2-3|NA
CASSPLSWTSGSINTQYF
TGTGCCAGCAGTCCATTATCTTGGACTAGCGGGAGCATTAATACGCAGTATTTT
>TRBV30|TRBD1|TRBJ1-6|NA
CAWTGGAWSPLHF
TGTGCCTGGACAGGGGGCGCTTGGTCACCCCTCCACTTT
>TRBV4-3|TRBD1|TRBJ2-6|NA
CASSRDSTRSGANVLTF
TGCGCCAGCAGCCGGGACAGCACTCGCTCTGGGGCCAACGTCCTGACTTTC
>TRBV4-1|TRBD1|TRBJ1-3|NA
CASSQDEGTGAGNTIYF
TGCGCCAGCAGCCAAGACGAGGGGACAGGGGCTGGAAACACCATATATTTT
>TRBV28|TRBD1|TRBJ1-2|NA
CASSLRQGDYGYTF
TGTGCCAGCAGCTTAAGACAGGGTGACTATGGCTACACCTTC
>TRBV5-1|NA|TRBJ1-4|NA
CASRGGRVELGEKLFF
TGCGCCAGCAGGGGGGGCAGGGTTGAGTTAGGGGAAAAACTGTTTTTT